This T cell receptor (beta chain) was recorded in a study of beta chain features in type 1 diabetes. General observations from the study: VDJ junctions sequenced from type 1 diabetes patients showed fewer insertions and more deletions. Among patients with Type 1 diabetes, TCRB CDR3s were moderately but significantly shorter in every one of the four CD4+ subsets.

All of the isolated RNA was reverse transcribed, so expressed TCRB transcripts were sequenced. Assay: immunoSEQ multiplex PCR; the TCRdb copy retains only in-frame clones and omits some. The table has around 710,000 clones, 9.5% to 15% seen once. A note on this clone: Its matching antigen is unknown. The identical CDR3 is also encoded by other nucleotide sequences in the sample.

A sort by CD45RO/CCR7/CD25/CD127/CD95/CD27 yielded CD4+ naive, central memory, regulatory and stem cell-like memory cells. The material sequenced was naive CD4+ T cells from blood. The source of this sequence is a man aged 30-40 years with type 1 diabetes.

CDR3 residues: CSAAEETQYF. The CDR3 nucleotides are TGCAGTGCTGCCGAAGAGACCCAGTACTTC. The chain links TRBV20-1 to TRBJ2-5; D unclear. Trimming took off 5 bases at V and 3 bases at J, with 4 bases between the two ends. There are 10 residues in the CDR3. CDR1 and CDR2 from the germline V gene are DFQATT and SNEGSKA (reference sequence).